This T cell receptor (beta chain) appears in the sequencing data of a study of blood T cell repertoires in COVID-19. Overall study context: PBMCs, B-cell-depleted T cells, or T cells were the source of the cDNA or gDNA that made up the material.

The study counted Cohort 3 donors as recovered given two negative PCRs, clearance, or symptom resolution. As processed by the authors: For nucleated cells, counts were estimated from reference gene primer amplification. Method: immunoSEQ multiplex PCR; TCRdb's copy keeps in-frame clones and lacks some. V, J and clone size were drawn from that table, and D and trimming were deduced from the DNA. The data hold a few hundred thousand clones, with about 86% observed a single time. The source of this sequence is a man in his forties or fifties who had recovered from COVID-19. Sequenced: PBMCs or T cells enriched from blood (not recorded which).

The CDR3 coding sequence is TGTGCCAGCAGTGCACAGGTTCCCCTCCTAACCGGCGAGCAGTACTTC. Its protein is CASSAQVPLLTGEQYF. The chain joins TRBV6-1 to TRBJ2-7; D is possibly TRBD1 (5 bases). The CDR3 spans 16 residues. Trimming left V 4 bases short and J 6 bases short, with 22 bases between. Looked up from germline, CDR1 is MNHNS and CDR2 is SASEGT.